This T cell receptor beta chain was recorded in a study of CXCR3-negative and CXCR3-positive naive CD8 T cells. The germline gives CDR1 SGHDN, CDR2 FVKESK. The CDR3 consists of 13 residues. In the case of this clonotype: The antigen is unknown.

General study results and limits: Both naive subsets showed comparably high diversity, and memory CD8+ cells showed much lower diversity.

The libraries of TRB cDNA were constructed through 5' RACE using UMI labels. After re-calling the 5' RACE reads, TCRdb lists one entry per CDR3 protein, DNA absent. Recorded for this sample: about 9,600 distinct CDR3 sequences. The sequence was collected from a human donor in good health. Some clones in this sample may be carry-over from other donors' samples. Material for sequencing was naive CXCR3- CD8+ T cells from blood. Subset: CD45RO-CCR7+CD27+CD95- naive CD8+ T cells lacking CXCR3 (TNR3-). This rearrangement joins TRBV14 to TRBJ1-1. The CDR3: CASSQAINTEAFF.